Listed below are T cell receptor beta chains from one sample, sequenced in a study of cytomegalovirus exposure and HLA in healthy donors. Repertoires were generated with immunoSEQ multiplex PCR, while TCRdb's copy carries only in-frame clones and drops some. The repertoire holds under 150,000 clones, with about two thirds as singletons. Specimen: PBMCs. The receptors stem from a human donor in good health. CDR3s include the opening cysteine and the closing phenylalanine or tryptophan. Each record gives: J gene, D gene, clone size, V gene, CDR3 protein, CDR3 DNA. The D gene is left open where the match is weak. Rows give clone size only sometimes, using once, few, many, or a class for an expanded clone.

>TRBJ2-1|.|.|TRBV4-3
CASSQDYPGGGGEQFF
TGCGCCAGCAGCCAAGATTATCCCGGTGGGGGCGGAGAGCAGTTCTTC
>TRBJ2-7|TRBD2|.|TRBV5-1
CASSPLAGKGVYEQYF
TGCGCCAGCAGCCCCTTAGCGGGAAAGGGAGTTTACGAGCAGTACTTC
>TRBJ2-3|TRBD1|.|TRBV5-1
CASSFTGETTDTQYF
TGCGCCAGCAGCTTTACAGGGGAAACCACAGATACGCAGTATTTT
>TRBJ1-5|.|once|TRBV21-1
CASSKEVGSGGRRGDSNQPQHF
TGTGCCAGCAGCAAAGAGGTAGGGAGCGGGGGCAGGCGGGGAGATAGCAATCAGCCCCAGCATTTT
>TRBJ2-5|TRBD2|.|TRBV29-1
CSVEPSGRGEEETQYF
TGCAGCGTCGAACCAAGCGGGAGGGGTGAGGAAGAGACCCAGTACTTC
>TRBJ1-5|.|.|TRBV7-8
CASSLAPYSNQPQHF
TGTGCCAGCAGCTTAGCCCCTTATAGCAATCAGCCCCAGCATTTT
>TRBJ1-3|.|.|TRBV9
CASSVGQWNTIYF
TGTGCCAGCAGCGTAGGCCAGTGGAACACCATATATTTT
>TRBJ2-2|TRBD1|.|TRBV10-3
CASATGTNTGELFF
TGTGCCAGCGCGACAGGGACGAACACCGGGGAGCTGTTTTTT
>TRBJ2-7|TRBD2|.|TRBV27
CASRYRRGGRVGKYYEQYF
TGTGCCAGCAGATACCGGAGGGGCGGGAGGGTGGGAAAATACTACGAGCAGTACTTC
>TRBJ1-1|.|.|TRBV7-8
CASSQVAGDTEAFF
TGTGCCAGCAGCCAGGTGGCGGGGGACACTGAAGCTTTCTTT
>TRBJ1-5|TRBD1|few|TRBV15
CATSSRDRDDQPQHF
TGTGCCACCAGCAGCCGGGACAGGGACGACCAGCCCCAGCATTTT
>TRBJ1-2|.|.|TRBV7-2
CASSLASSGGFGYTF
TGTGCCAGCAGCTTAGCCTCCTCTGGGGGCTTTGGCTACACCTTC
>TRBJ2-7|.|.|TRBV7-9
CSSSSPLGQVHEQYF
TGTTCCAGCAGCTCGCCCTTGGGGCAGGTCCACGAGCAGTACTTC
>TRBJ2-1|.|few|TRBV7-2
CASSLVGLAGGSEQFF
TGTGCCAGCAGCTTAGTAGGGTTGGCAGGGGGGAGTGAGCAGTTCTTC
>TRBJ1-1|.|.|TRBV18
CASSPLPGALGTEAFF
TGTGCCAGCTCACCACTCCCAGGGGCGTTGGGTACTGAAGCTTTCTTT
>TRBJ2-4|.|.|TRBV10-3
CAISEGGKNIQYF
TGTGCCATCAGTGAAGGGGGCAAAAACATTCAGTACTTC
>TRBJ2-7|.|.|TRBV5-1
CASSDTIYEQYF
TGCGCCAGCAGCGATACCATTTACGAGCAGTACTTC
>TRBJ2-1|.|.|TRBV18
CASSPKRGSSYNEQFF
TGTGCCAGCTCACCTAAGAGGGGGAGCTCCTACAATGAGCAGTTCTTC
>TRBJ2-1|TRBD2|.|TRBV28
CASEGGGGSYNEQFF
TGTGCCAGCGAAGGAGGCGGGGGCTCCTACAATGAGCAGTTCTTC
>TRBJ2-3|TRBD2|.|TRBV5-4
CASSLGGGPDTQYF
TGTGCCAGCAGCTTGGGGGGAGGGCCAGATACGCAGTATTTT
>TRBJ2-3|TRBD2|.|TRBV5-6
CASSAIYRGEDTQYF
TGTGCCAGCAGCGCAATCTACCGGGGGGAAGATACGCAGTATTTT
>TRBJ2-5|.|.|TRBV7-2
CASSLRGWGGTQETQYF
TGTGCCAGCAGCTTAAGGGGCTGGGGAGGGACACAAGAGACCCAGTACTTC
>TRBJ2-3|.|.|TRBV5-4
CASSFPSRTTDTQYF
TGTGCCAGCAGCTTTCCTAGCCGAACCACAGATACGCAGTATTTT
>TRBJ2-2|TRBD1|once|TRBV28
CASSYRGLNTGELFF
TGTGCCAGCAGTTACAGGGGGTTGAACACCGGGGAGCTGTTTTTT
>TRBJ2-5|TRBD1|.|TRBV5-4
CASSLGRIGQGGETQYF
TGTGCCAGCAGCTTGGGCCGGATCGGACAGGGAGGAGAGACCCAGTACTTC
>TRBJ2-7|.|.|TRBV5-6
CASSLVGRYEQYF
TGTGCCAGCAGCTTGGTGGGCCGTTACGAGCAGTACTTC
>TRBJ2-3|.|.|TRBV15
CATSRDRLDALDTQYF
TGTGCCACCAGCAGAGATCGACTAGATGCCTTGGATACGCAGTATTTT
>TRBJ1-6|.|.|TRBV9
CASSVEGRGNSPLHF
TGTGCCAGCAGCGTAGAAGGCAGGGGTAATTCACCCCTCCACTTT
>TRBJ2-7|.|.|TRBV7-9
CASSEGFDPRYEQYF
TGTGCCAGCAGCGAGGGATTTGACCCTAGGTACGAGCAGTACTTC
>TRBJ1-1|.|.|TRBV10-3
CAINTVNTEAFF
TGTGCCATCAATACGGTGAACACTGAAGCTTTCTTT
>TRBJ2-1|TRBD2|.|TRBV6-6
CASSYMSSGYNEQFF
TGTGCCAGCAGTTACATGTCTAGCGGGTACAATGAGCAGTTCTTC
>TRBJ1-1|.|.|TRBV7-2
CASSLIKGEATEAFF
TGTGCCAGCAGCTTAATAAAAGGGGAGGCCACTGAAGCTTTCTTT
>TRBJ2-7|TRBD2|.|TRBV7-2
CASSLTSGVSSYEQYF
TGTGCCAGCAGCCTGACTAGCGGGGTTTCCTCCTACGAGCAGTACTTC
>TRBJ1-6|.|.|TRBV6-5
CASSYGSRNSPLHF
TGTGCCAGCAGTTACGGGTCGAGGAATTCACCCCTCCACTTT
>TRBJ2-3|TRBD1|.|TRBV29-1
CSVAGGDTQYF
TGCAGCGTAGCAGGGGGAGATACGCAGTATTTT
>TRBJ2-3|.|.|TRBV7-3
CASSLAEATDTQYF
TGTGCCAGCAGCTTAGCGGAGGCCACAGATACGCAGTATTTT
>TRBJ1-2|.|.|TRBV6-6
CASSPGQNYGYTF
TGTGCCAGCAGTCCCGGACAGAACTATGGCTACACCTTC
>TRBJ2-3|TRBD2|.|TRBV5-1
CASSFRLAGSTDTQYF
TGCGCCAGCAGCTTTAGACTAGCGGGGAGCACAGATACGCAGTATTTT
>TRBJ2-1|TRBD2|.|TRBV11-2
CASSLVAGAGEQFF
TGTGCCAGCAGCTTAGTCGCGGGAGCTGGTGAGCAGTTCTTC
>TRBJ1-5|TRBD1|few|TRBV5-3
CARSLTQGAVNQPQHF
TGTGCCAGAAGCTTGACCCAGGGGGCCGTCAATCAGCCCCAGCATTTT
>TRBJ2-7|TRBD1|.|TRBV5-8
CASSSTGTGREQYF
TGTGCCAGCAGCAGCACCGGGACAGGGCGCGAGCAGTACTTC